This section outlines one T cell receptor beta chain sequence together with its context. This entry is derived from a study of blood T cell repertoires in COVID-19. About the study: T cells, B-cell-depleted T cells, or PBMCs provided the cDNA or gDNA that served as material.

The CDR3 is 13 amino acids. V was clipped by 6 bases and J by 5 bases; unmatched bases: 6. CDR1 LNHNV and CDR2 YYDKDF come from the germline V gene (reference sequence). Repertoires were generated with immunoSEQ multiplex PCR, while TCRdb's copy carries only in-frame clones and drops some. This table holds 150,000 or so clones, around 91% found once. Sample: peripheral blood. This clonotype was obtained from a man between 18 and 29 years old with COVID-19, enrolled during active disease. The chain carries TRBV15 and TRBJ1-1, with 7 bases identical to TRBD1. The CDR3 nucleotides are TGTGCCACCAGTAAGGGGGCGGGAACTGAAGCTTTCTTT. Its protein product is CATSKGAGTEAFF.